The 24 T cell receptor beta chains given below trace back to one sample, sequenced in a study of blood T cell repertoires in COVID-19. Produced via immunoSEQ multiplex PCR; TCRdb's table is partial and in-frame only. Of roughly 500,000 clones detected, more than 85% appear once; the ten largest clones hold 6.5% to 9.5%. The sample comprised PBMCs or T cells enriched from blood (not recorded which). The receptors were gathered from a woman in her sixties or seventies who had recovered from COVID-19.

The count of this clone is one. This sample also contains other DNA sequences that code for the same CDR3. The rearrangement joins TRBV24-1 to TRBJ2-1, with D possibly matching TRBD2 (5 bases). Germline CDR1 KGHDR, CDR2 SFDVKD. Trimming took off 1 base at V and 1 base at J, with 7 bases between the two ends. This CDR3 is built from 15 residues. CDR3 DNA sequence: TGTGCCACCAGTGATTTAGGAGGTTCCTACAATGAGCAGTTCTTC. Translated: CATSDLGGSYNEQFF.

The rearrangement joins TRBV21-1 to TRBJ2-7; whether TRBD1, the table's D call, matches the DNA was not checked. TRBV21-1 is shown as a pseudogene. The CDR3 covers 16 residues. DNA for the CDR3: TGTGCCAGCAGCAAAAACCCCACAGTAAACCACTACGAGCAGTACTTC. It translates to CASSKNPTVNHYEQYF.

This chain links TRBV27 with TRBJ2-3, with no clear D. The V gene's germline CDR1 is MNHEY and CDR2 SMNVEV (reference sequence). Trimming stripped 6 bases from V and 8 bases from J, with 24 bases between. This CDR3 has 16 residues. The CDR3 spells CASSLLRGRYPGTQYF. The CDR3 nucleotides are TGTGCCAGCAGCCTCCTCCGAGGTCGTTATCCTGGTACGCAGTATTTT.

CDR3 sequence reads: CASSALAGGPTDTQYF. CDR3 coding DNA: TGTGCCAGCAGCGCCCTAGCGGGGGGACCCACAGATACGCAGTATTTT. The chain couples TRBV9 to TRBJ2-3, with 11 bases matching TRBD2. Germline values: CDR1 SGDLS, CDR2 YYNGEE. V was pared by 3 bases and J by 2 bases, with 5 bases of the junction left unmatched. The CDR3 runs to 16 residues.

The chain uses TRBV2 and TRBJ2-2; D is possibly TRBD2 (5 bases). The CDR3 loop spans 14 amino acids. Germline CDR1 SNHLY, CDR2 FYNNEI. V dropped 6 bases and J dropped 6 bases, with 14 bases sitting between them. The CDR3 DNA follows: TGTGCCAGCAGGCGGACTCCGAATCCCGGGGAGCTGTTTTTT. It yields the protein CASRRTPNPGELFF.

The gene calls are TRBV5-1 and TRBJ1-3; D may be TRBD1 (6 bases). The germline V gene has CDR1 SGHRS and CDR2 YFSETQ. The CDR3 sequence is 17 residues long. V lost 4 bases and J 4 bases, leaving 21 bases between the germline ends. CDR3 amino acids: CASSVSGDPIVGNTIYF. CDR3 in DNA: TGCGCCAGCAGCGTCTCAGGGGACCCTATCGTGGGAAACACCATATATTTT.

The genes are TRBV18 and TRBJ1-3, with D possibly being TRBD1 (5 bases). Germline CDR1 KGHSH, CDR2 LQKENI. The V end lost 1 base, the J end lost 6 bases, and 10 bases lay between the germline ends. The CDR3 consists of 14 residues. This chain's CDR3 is CASSPLSGQNTIYF. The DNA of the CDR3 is TGTGCCAGCTCACCACTTTCAGGACAAAACACCATATATTTT.

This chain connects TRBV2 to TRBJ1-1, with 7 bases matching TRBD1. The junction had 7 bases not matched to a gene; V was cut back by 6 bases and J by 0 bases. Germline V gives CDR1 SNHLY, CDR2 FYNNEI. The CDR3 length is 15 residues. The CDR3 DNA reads TGTGCCAGCAGCCCGGCCGGGACAGTGAACACTGAAGCTTTCTTT. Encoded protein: CASSPAGTVNTEAFF.

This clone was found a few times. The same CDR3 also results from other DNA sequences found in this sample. Here the CDR3 reads CASSQGVSGNTIYF. The CDR3 DNA is TGTGCCAGCAGCCAGGGCGTCTCTGGAAACACCATATATTTT. The gene calls are TRBV3-1 (or the pseudogene TRBV3-2) and TRBJ1-3, with no clear D. Trimming stripped 3 bases from V and 0 bases from J, with 6 bases between. Germline CDR1 is LGHDT and CDR2 is YNNKEL (reference sequence). The CDR3 covers 14 residues.

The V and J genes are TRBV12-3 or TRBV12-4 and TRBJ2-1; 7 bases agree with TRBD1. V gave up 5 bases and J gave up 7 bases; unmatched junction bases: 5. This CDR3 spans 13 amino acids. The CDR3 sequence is CASSPQGRNEQFF. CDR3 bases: TGTGCCAGCAGTCCACAGGGGCGTAATGAGCAGTTCTTC.

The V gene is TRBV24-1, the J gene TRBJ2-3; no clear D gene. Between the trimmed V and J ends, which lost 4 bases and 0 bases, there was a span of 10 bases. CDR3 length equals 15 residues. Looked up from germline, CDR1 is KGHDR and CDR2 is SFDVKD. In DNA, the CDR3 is TGTGCCACCAGTGACCCGGGTCCTAGCACAGATACGCAGTATTTT. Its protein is CATSDPGPSTDTQYF.

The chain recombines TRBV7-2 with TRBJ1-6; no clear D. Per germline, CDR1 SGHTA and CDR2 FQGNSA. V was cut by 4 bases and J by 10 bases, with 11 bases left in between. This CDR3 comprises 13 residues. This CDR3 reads CASSSLAGSPLHF. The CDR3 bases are TGTGCCAGCAGCTCCCTGGCGGGGTCACCCCTCCACTTT. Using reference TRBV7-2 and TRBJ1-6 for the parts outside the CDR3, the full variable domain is GAGVSQSPSNKVTEKGKDVELRCDPISGHTALYWYRQSLGQGLEFLIYFQGNSAPDKSGLPSDRFSAERTGGSVSTLTIQRTQQEDSAVYLCASSSLAGSPLHFGNGTRLTVT.

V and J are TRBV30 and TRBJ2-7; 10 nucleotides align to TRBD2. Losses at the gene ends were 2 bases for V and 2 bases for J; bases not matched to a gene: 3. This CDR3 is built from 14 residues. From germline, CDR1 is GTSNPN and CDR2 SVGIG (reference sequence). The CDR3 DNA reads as TGTGCCTGGAGTACCGGGACTAGCGCCTACGAGCAGTACGTC. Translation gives CAWSTGTSAYEQYV.

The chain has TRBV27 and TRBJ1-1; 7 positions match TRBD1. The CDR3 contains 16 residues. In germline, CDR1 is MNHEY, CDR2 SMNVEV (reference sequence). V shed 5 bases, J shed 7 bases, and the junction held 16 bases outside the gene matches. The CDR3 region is CASSPDRDLGLNEAFF. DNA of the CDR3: TGTGCCAGCAGTCCCGACAGGGACCTTGGCCTTAATGAAGCTTTCTTT.

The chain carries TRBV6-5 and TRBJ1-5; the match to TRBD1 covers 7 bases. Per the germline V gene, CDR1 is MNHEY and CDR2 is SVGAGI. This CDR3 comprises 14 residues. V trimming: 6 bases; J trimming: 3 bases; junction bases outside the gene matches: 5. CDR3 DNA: TGTGCCAGCAGACCACAGGGGAACAATCAGCCCCAGCATTTT. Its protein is CASRPQGNNQPQHF.

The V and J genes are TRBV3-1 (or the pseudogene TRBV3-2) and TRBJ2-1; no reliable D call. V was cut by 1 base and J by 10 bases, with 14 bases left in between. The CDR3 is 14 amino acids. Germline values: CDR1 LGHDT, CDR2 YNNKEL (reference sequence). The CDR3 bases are TGTGCCAGCAGCCAAGTTGGGTCAGTGGGCGAGCAGTTCTTC. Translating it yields CASSQVGSVGEQFF.

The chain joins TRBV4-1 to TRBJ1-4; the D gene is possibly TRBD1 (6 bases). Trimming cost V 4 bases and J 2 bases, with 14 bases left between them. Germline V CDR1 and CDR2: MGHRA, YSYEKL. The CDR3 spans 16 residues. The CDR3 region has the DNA TGCGCCAGCAGCCTAAGTGGACAGTCCACTAATGAAAAACTGTTTTTT. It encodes CASSLSGQSTNEKLFF.

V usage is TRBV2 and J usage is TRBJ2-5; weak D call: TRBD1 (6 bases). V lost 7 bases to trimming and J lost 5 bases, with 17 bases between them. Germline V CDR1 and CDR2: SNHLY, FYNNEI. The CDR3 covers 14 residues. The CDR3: CASTEQGSLETQYF. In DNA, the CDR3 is TGTGCCAGCACAGAACAGGGTTCGTTGGAGACCCAGTACTTC.

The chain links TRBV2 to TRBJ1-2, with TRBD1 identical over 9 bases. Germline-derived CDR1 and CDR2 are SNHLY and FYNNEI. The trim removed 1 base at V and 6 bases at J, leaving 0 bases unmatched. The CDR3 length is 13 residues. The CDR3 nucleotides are TGTGCCAGCAGTGAAGGGACAGGGGATGGCTACACCTTC. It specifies CASSEGTGDGYTF.

The CDR3 DNA follows: TGTGCCACCCACAGGGGAATCAATGAAAAACTGTTTTTT. Protein product: CATHRGINEKLFF. The V gene is TRBV10-3, the J gene TRBJ1-4, with 7 bases lining up with TRBD1. This CDR3 comprises 13 residues. CDR1 ENHRY and CDR2 SYGVKD come from the germline V gene. Trimming at V came to 10 bases and at J to 5 bases, leaving 7 bases not matched to a gene.

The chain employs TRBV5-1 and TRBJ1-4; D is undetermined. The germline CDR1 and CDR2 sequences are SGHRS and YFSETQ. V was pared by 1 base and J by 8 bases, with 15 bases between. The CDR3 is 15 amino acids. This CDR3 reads CASSLSEGAGEKLFF. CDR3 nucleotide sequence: TGCGCCAGCAGCTTGTCTGAGGGCGCGGGGGAAAAACTGTTTTTT.

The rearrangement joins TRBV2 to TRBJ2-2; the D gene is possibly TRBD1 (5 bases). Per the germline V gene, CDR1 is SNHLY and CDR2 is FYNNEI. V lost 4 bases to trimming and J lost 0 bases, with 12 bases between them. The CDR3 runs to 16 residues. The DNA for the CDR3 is TGTGCCAGCAGTGTTGGGCAGGGAACGAACACCGGGGAGCTGTTTTTT. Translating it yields CASSVGQGTNTGELFF.

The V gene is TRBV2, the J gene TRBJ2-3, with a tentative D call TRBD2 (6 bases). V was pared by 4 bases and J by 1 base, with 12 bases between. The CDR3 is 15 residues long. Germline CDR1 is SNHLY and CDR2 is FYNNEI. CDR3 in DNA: TGTGCCAGCAGTGTTACGTGGGGGGGCACAGATACGCAGTATTTT. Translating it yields CASSVTWGGTDTQYF.

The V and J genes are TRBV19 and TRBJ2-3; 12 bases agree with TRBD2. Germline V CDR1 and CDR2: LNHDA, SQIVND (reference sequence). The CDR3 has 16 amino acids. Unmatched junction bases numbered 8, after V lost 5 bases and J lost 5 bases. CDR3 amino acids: CASSLWVGLAGDTQYF. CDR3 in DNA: TGTGCCAGTAGTCTTTGGGTGGGACTAGCGGGAGATACGCAGTATTTT.